The rows below give T cell receptor beta chains drawn from one sample of a study of T cells in Graves' hyperthyroidism and ophthalmopathy. TCRdb re-called the multiplex PCR reads with MiXCR, one entry per CDR3 protein. Among 490,000 or so distinct CDR3 sequences listed, approximately 22% were seen once. The sample was blood. These receptors came from a woman between 70 and 85 years old with Graves' ophthalmopathy. CDR3s include the opening cysteine and the closing phenylalanine or tryptophan. D genes are given only for firm matches. For some rows the clone size is stated as once, few or many, or as a class when expanded; others skip it.

cdr3_aa	cdr3_nt	d_call	cdr3_length	clone_size	v_call	j_call
CASSINGNNEQFF	TGTGCCAGTAGTATAAATGGAAACAATGAGCAGTTCTTC	.	13	few	TRBV19	TRBJ2-1
CASSFPGIVTSDTQYF	TGTGCCAGCAGCTTCCCCGGGATAGTGACGTCCGATACGCAGTATTTT	.	16	many	TRBV11-2	TRBJ2-3
CASSPLGLDEQYF	TGTGCCAGCTCACCTCTCGGACTCGACGAGCAGTACTTC	.	13	.	TRBV18	TRBJ2-7
CASSLEAVTTYEQFF	TGTGCCAGCAGCTTAGAAGCGGTTACTACCTATGAGCAGTTCTTC	.	15	.	TRBV7-2	TRBJ2-1
CASTISQGSSYNEQFF	TGTGCCAGCACCATCAGCCAGGGTAGCTCCTACAATGAGCAGTTCTTC	.	16	many	TRBV12-3/TRBV12-4	TRBJ2-1
CASSPFGQGAGETQYF	TGTGCCAGCAGCCCCTTCGGACAGGGGGCGGGGGAGACCCAGTACTTC	TRBD1	16	once	TRBV7-2	TRBJ2-5
CASNPPGSTEAFF	TGTGCCAGCAATCCACCGGGTTCAACTGAAGCTTTCTTT	.	13	few	TRBV28	TRBJ1-1
CASSVDSLNTGELFF	TGTGCCAGCAGCGTAGACAGCCTGAACACCGGGGAGCTGTTTTTT	.	15	.	TRBV9	TRBJ2-2
CASSLREPTDTQYF	TGTGCCAGCAGTTTACGGGAGCCCACAGATACGCAGTATTTT	.	14	few	TRBV12-3/TRBV12-4	TRBJ2-3
CASSLSAGITYEQYF	TGTGCCAGCAGTTTATCGGCAGGGATCACCTACGAGCAGTACTTC	.	15	many	TRBV28	TRBJ2-7
CASRGDRGNTGELFF	TGTGCCAGCAGAGGAGATCGGGGGAACACCGGGGAGCTGTTTTTT	.	15	.	TRBV6-2/TRBV6-3	TRBJ2-2
CASSNPGSGNTIYF	TGTGCCAGCTCCAACCCGGGAAGTGGAAACACCATATATTTT	.	14	few	TRBV28	TRBJ1-3
CASSLEGGPSRAFF	TGTGCCAGCAGCTTAGAGGGGGGCCCCTCTAGGGCTTTCTTT	.	14	many	TRBV7-8	TRBJ1-1
CASSLLRTDTQYF	TGTGCCAGCAGTTTACTCCGCACAGATACGCAGTATTTT	.	13	many	TRBV27	TRBJ2-3
CAISREGIPGELFF	TGTGCCATCAGTCGAGAAGGGATCCCCGGGGAGCTGTTTTTT	.	14	.	TRBV10-3	TRBJ2-2
CASSFATSGNYEQYF	TGTGCCAGCAGCTTCGCGACTAGCGGGAACTACGAGCAGTACTTC	TRBD2	15	.	TRBV7-2	TRBJ2-7
CAILRRNKPYGYTF	TGTGCTATCCTTCGGCGGAACAAACCCTATGGCTACACCTTC	.	14	many	TRBV12-5	TRBJ1-2
CASSQLQGDTEAFF	TGTGCCAGCAGCCAATTGCAGGGTGACACTGAAGCTTTCTTT	.	14	few	TRBV3-1	TRBJ1-1
CATSDWTSGKYNEQFF	TGTGCCACCAGTGACTGGACTAGCGGGAAGTACAATGAGCAGTTCTTC	TRBD2	16	many	TRBV24-1	TRBJ2-1
CASRLAGGNEQFF	TGTGCCAGTAGACTAGCGGGGGGTAATGAGCAGTTCTTC	TRBD2	13	many	TRBV12-3/TRBV12-4	TRBJ2-1
CASSESGDGYTF	TGTGCCAGCAGTGAATCAGGGGATGGCTACACCTTC	.	12	many	TRBV6-1	TRBJ1-2
CASSQGVAVVQYF	TGTGCCAGCAGCCAAGGGGTAGCGGTGGTGCAGTACTTC	.	13	.	TRBV3-1	TRBJ2-7
CSVEGLAGVEFF	TGCAGCGTTGAGGGACTAGCGGGAGTAGAGTTCTTC	TRBD2	12	.	TRBV29-1	TRBJ2-1
CATVRGGAYEQYF	TGCGCCACGGTAAGGGGTGGAGCCTACGAGCAGTACTTC	.	13	few	TRBV10-2	TRBJ2-7
CSASLSGRAGASEQFF	TGCAGTGCTAGCCTTTCCGGTAGGGCGGGAGCTTCTGAGCAGTTCTTC	TRBD2	16	few	TRBV20-1	TRBJ2-1
CASSPPGAVIGDTQYF	TGTGCCAGCAGCCCCCCCGGAGCGGTCATTGGAGATACGCAGTATTTT	.	16	few	TRBV7-9	TRBJ2-3